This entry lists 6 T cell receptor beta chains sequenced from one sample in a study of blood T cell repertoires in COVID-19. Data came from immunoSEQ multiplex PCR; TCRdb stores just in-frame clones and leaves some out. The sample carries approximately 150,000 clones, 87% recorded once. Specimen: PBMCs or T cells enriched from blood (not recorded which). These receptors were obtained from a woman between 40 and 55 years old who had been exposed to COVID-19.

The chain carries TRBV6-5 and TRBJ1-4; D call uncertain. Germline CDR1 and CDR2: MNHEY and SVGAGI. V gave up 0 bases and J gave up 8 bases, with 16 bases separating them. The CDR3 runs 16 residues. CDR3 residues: CASSYSVTDEREKLFF. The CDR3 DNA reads TGTGCCAGCAGTTACTCGGTAACAGATGAACGGGAAAAACTGTTTTTT.

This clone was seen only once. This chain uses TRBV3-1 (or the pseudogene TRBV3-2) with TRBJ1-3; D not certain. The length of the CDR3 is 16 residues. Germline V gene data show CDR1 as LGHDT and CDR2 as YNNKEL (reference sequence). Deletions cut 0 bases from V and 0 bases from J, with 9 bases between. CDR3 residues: CASSQDPAVSGNTIYF. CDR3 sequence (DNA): TGTGCCAGCAGCCAAGATCCCGCAGTCTCTGGAAACACCATATATTTT.

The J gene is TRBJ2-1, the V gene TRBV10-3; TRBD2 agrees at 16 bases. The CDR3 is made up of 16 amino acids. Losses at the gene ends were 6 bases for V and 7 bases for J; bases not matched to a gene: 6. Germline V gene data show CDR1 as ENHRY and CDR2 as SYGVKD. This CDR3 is CAIRGTSGGAENEQFF. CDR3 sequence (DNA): TGTGCCATCAGAGGGACTAGCGGGGGGGCCGAGAATGAGCAGTTCTTC.

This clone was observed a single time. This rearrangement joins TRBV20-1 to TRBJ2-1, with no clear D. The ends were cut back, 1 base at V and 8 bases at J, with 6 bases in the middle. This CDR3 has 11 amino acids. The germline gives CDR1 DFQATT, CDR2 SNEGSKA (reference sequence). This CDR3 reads CSARVFDEQFF. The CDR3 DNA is TGCAGTGCTAGAGTCTTCGATGAGCAGTTCTTC.

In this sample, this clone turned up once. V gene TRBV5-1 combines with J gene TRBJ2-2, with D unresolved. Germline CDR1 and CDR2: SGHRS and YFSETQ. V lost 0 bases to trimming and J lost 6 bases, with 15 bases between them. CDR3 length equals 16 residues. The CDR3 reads CASSLDPTWASGELFF. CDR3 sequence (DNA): TGCGCCAGCAGCTTGGACCCTACCTGGGCGTCCGGGGAGCTGTTTTTT.

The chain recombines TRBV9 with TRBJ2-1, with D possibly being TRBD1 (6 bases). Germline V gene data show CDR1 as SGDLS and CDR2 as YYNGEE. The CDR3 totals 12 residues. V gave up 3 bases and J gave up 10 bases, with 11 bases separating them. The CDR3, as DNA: TGTGCCAGCAGCGCCCAGGGGTTAGAGCAGTTCTTC. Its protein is CASSAQGLEQFF.